This TCR beta chain was sequenced for a study of cytomegalovirus exposure and HLA in healthy donors. Study conclusions and caveats: Most TCR sequences were seen very rarely across donors, but some public TCRs occurred in many.

The PCR made use of 60 Vbeta and 13 Jbeta primers. Repertoires were generated with immunoSEQ multiplex PCR, while TCRdb's copy carries only in-frame clones and drops some. The sample records about 76,000 clones, around three quarters being singletons. Worth noting for this clone: Its antigen is as yet unknown.

The sample taken for sequencing was PBMCs. The TCR sequence derives from a male donor in good health and CMV-seropositive.

In DNA, the CDR3 is TGTGCCAGCAGTTTTGATCACAGGGTGCTTGGCTACACCTTC. Its protein product is CASSFDHRVLGYTF. This rearrangement joins TRBV6-5 to TRBJ1-2; D is possibly TRBD1 (6 bases). Germline V gene lookup returns CDR1 MNHEY and CDR2 SVGAGI. The length of the CDR3 is 14 residues. Trimming cost V 4 bases and J 7 bases, with 16 bases left between them.